Below, 16 T cell receptor beta chains from the same sample are listed, as sequenced in a study of T cell responses to AZD1222 COVID-19 vaccine. Produced via immunoSEQ multiplex PCR; TCRdb's table is partial and in-frame only. The sample has around 25,000 clones, about nine tenths seen once. The material was peripheral blood, obtained 28 days after the second AZD1222 dose. The source of these receptors is an adult who received the AZD1222 COVID-19 vaccine.

The rearrangement joins TRBV18 to TRBJ1-5; perhaps TRBD1 as D (5 bases). V was shortened by 1 base and J by 7 bases, with 8 bases between the two germline ends. The CDR3 consists of 13 residues. CDR1 and CDR2 from the germline V gene are KGHSH and LQKENI. CDR3 sequence reads: CASSPRGDQPQHF. The CDR3 DNA follows: TGTGCCAGCTCACCACGTGGGGACCAGCCCCAGCATTTT.

The CDR3 spells CSSRDRVSYEQYF. CDR3 coding DNA: TGCAGCTCCCGGGACAGGGTCTCCTACGAGCAGTACTTC. The rearrangement joins TRBV29-1 to TRBJ2-7, with 9 bases that match TRBD1. Germline values: CDR1 SQVTM, CDR2 ANQGSEA. This CDR3 is 13 amino acids long. With V trimmed by 8 bases and J by 0 bases, 5 bases remained unmatched.

The rearrangement links TRBV4-2 to TRBJ1-1; the match to TRBD1 covers 7 bases. Trimming cost V 5 bases and J 4 bases; bases outside gene matches: 4. The CDR3 sequence is 13 residues long. Germline CDR1 is LGHNA and CDR2 is YNFKEQ. The CDR3 region is CASSFTGATEAFF. In DNA, the CDR3 is TGTGCCAGCAGCTTCACAGGGGCCACTGAAGCTTTCTTT.

The genes are TRBV7-3 and TRBJ1-2; 10 positions agree with TRBD1. CDR3 length: 13 amino acids. V shed 3 bases and J 8 bases; nucleotides not matched to a gene: 3. From germline, CDR1 is SGHTA and CDR2 FQGTGA. CDR3 coding DNA: TGTGCCAGCAGCTTTGGACAGGGGGGCGGCTACACCTTC. The encoded protein is CASSFGQGGGYTF.

The CDR3 DNA is TGTGCCAGTGGACAGGGAGGTGAAAAACTGTTTTTT. Its translation is CASGQGGEKLFF. This chain uses TRBV19 with TRBJ1-4; TRBD1 aligns across 8 bases. CDR1 is LNHDA and CDR2 is SQIVND in the germline V gene (reference sequence). This CDR3 region has 12 residues. With V trimmed by 8 bases and J by 7 bases, 3 bases remained unmatched.

The chain employs TRBV5-4 and TRBJ2-3; tentative D call: TRBD2 (5 bases). Trimming shortened V by 0 bases and J by 5 bases, and 16 bases separated the two germline ends. CDR3 length equals 16 residues. Germline CDR1 reads SGHNT; CDR2 reads YYREEE (reference sequence). CDR3 coding DNA: TGTGCCAGCAGCTTGGCCTCGGGGATTTGGAGAGATACGCAGTATTTT. Its protein is CASSLASGIWRDTQYF.

The CDR3 is CASSGTYAGRDEQFF. DNA of the CDR3: TGTGCCAGCAGCGGAACATACGCCGGGAGAGATGAGCAGTTCTTC. This chain joins TRBV9 and TRBJ2-1, with a weak D call TRBD2 (6 bases). V lost 3 bases, J lost 8 bases, and 18 bases lay in between. The CDR3 covers 15 residues. Looked up from germline, CDR1 is SGDLS and CDR2 is YYNGEE.

The chain carries TRBV27 and TRBJ2-3; 11 nucleotides match TRBD2. Germline V gives CDR1 MNHEY, CDR2 SMNVEV (reference sequence). The V segment lost 6 bases and the J segment 0 bases; nucleotides outside the gene matches: 5. The CDR3 sequence is 16 residues long. CDR3 sequence reads: CASRRLAGTSTDTQYF. The CDR3 nucleotides read TGTGCCAGCAGGAGACTAGCGGGAACTAGCACAGATACGCAGTATTTT.

V usage is TRBV3-1 (or the pseudogene TRBV3-2) and J usage is TRBJ1-6, with D hard to call. The V and J ends lost 8 bases and 2 bases respectively, with 10 bases between them. Germline CDR1 LGHDT, CDR2 YNNKEL (reference sequence). The CDR3 runs 14 residues. The CDR3 region has the DNA TGTGCCAGCTCTGGAGTCGCCTATAATTCACCCCTCCACTTT. Translation gives CASSGVAYNSPLHF.

This clone has just a few counts. The chain employs TRBV19 and TRBJ2-1, with 10 bases matching TRBD2. The V and J ends lost 4 bases and 6 bases, in that order; junction bases with no gene match: 6. The CDR3 extends over 15 amino acids. CDR1 is LNHDA, CDR2 SQIVND, per germline (reference sequence). In DNA form, the CDR3 reads TGTGCCAGTAGTAAAGTAGCGGGAGGTTTCAATGAGCAGTTCTTC. The encoded protein is CASSKVAGGFNEQFF. Full variable domain (missing parts from reference TRBV19 and TRBJ2-1): DGGITQSPKYLFRKEGQNVTLSCEQNLNHDAMYWYRQDPGQGLRLIYYSQIVNDFQKGDIAEGYSVSREKKESFPLTVTSAQKNPTAFYLCASSKVAGGFNEQFFGPGTRLTVL.

The rearrangement uses TRBV6-5 and TRBJ1-1; weak D call: TRBD1 (6 bases). Deletions cut 4 bases from V and 4 bases from J, with 10 bases between. This CDR3 is 13 amino acids long. CDR1 is MNHEY, CDR2 SVGAGI, per germline. The CDR3 sequence: CASSSQGFTEAFF. CDR3 sequence (DNA): TGTGCCAGCAGTTCCCAGGGGTTCACTGAAGCTTTCTTT.

The chain recombines TRBV27 with TRBJ1-2; weak D call: TRBD1 (5 bases). This CDR3 is 14 amino acids long. Germline lookup yields CDR1 MNHEY and CDR2 SMNVEV (reference sequence). V was pared by 2 bases and J by 2 bases, with 9 bases between. This chain's CDR3 is CASSLTRGNYGYTF. The CDR3 DNA follows: TGTGCCAGCAGTTTAACTCGGGGGAACTATGGCTACACCTTC.

V usage is TRBV10-3 and J usage is TRBJ1-1; D unclear. The CDR3 runs 13 residues. With 7 bases removed from V and 2 bases from J, the gap between germline ends came to 11 bases. Germline V gene data show CDR1 as ENHRY and CDR2 as SYGVKD. CDR3 sequence: CAITKDLNTEAFF. In DNA, the CDR3 is TGTGCCATCACCAAGGACCTAAACACTGAAGCTTTCTTT.

The rearrangement links TRBV5-1 to TRBJ2-5; 10 nucleotides align to TRBD1. The germline gives CDR1 SGHRS, CDR2 YFSETQ. The CDR3 is 16 residues long. The junction had 3 bases not matched to a gene; V was cut back by 0 bases and J by 1 base. The CDR3 DNA sequence: TGCGCCAGCAGCTTGGGGACAGGGGGAGGCCAAGAGACCCAGTACTTC. Protein sequence: CASSLGTGGGQETQYF.

V gene TRBV19 combines with J gene TRBJ1-4, with D unresolved. The CDR3 has 14 amino acids. The V end lost 4 bases, the J end lost 3 bases, and 9 bases lay between the germline ends. Germline CDR1 is LNHDA and CDR2 is SQIVND (reference sequence). CDR3 coding DNA: TGTGCCAGTAGTAATGCGGGAGCTAATGAAAAACTGTTTTTT. Translated, it gives CASSNAGANEKLFF.

The V and J genes are TRBV28 and TRBJ1-2; a possible D gene is TRBD1 (5 bases). The CDR3 consists of 14 residues. The germline V and J ends were trimmed by 5 bases and 3 bases, with 13 bases remaining between them. Germline values: CDR1 MDHEN, CDR2 SYDVKM. The CDR3 is CASSTSGRYYGYTF. CDR3 coding DNA: TGTGCCAGCAGTACCTCGGGACGGTACTATGGCTACACCTTC.